This TCR beta chain came from a study of blood T cell repertoires in COVID-19. Study at large: There were acute and convalescent COVID-19 samples, and they came from the United States, Italy and Spain.

The CDR3 has 13 residues. CDR1 and CDR2 from the germline V gene are SNHLY and FYNNEI. V gave up 5 bases and J gave up 8 bases; unmatched junction bases: 4. TCRdb's copy holds only in-frame clones and misses some; the assay was immunoSEQ multiplex PCR. The sample shows about 110,000 clones, roughly 72% of them seen only once. This clone was seen many times. The clonotype originates from a man older than 75 with acute or convalescent COVID-19. The sequencing sample was made of peripheral blood. The chain has TRBV2 and TRBJ1-4, with 8 bases matching TRBD1. CDR3 protein: CASSSRQGEKLFF. The CDR3 DNA is TGTGCCAGCAGTAGTCGACAGGGGGAAAAACTGTTTTTT.